The sample holds many counts of the clone carrying this T cell receptor (beta chain). Its matching antigen is unknown. Described time point: persistent/refractory GD, antithyroid drugs over 5 years with positive TRAb. PBMCs were the source of the RNA used for TCR sequencing. As a group, patients came from one endocrinology department in Xi'an, China. In building TCR beta libraries, iRepertoire HTBI primers were used together with Arm-PCR of CDR3 regions. In the authors' workflow: Identification across samples found more than 55 TRBV and 12 to 15 TRBJ segments. TCRdb ran MiXCR on the multiplex PCR reads and lists one entry per CDR3 protein. What appears here as the V and J calls and clone size reflects TCRdb's work, not the paper's. The table lists fewer than 400,000 distinct CDR3 sequences, 20% to 25% of them singletons. CDR1 is MNHEY and CDR2 is SMNVEV in the germline V gene (reference sequence). The CDR3 loop spans 15 amino acids. V lost 4 bases to trimming and J lost 4 bases, with 14 bases between them.

The data stem from a study of regulatory T cells in long-lasting Graves disease. Study-wide context: Persistent Graves' disease meant over 5 years of antithyroid drugs with positive TSH receptor antibodies.

Study results and caveats: The number of shared public clonotypes was higher in persistent patients (roughly 3,000) than new patients (just over 950).

The V call is TRBV27, the J call TRBJ1-5; D is undetermined. The specimen comprised peripheral blood mononuclear cells (PBMCs), sampled when the disease was refractory, from a patient treated with antithyroid drugs. The TCR sequence derives from a female donor with Graves disease. CDR3 bases: TGTGCCAGCAGTTCATCGGGTAGAACTAATCAGCCCCAGCATTTT. Protein sequence: CASSSSGRTNQPQHF.